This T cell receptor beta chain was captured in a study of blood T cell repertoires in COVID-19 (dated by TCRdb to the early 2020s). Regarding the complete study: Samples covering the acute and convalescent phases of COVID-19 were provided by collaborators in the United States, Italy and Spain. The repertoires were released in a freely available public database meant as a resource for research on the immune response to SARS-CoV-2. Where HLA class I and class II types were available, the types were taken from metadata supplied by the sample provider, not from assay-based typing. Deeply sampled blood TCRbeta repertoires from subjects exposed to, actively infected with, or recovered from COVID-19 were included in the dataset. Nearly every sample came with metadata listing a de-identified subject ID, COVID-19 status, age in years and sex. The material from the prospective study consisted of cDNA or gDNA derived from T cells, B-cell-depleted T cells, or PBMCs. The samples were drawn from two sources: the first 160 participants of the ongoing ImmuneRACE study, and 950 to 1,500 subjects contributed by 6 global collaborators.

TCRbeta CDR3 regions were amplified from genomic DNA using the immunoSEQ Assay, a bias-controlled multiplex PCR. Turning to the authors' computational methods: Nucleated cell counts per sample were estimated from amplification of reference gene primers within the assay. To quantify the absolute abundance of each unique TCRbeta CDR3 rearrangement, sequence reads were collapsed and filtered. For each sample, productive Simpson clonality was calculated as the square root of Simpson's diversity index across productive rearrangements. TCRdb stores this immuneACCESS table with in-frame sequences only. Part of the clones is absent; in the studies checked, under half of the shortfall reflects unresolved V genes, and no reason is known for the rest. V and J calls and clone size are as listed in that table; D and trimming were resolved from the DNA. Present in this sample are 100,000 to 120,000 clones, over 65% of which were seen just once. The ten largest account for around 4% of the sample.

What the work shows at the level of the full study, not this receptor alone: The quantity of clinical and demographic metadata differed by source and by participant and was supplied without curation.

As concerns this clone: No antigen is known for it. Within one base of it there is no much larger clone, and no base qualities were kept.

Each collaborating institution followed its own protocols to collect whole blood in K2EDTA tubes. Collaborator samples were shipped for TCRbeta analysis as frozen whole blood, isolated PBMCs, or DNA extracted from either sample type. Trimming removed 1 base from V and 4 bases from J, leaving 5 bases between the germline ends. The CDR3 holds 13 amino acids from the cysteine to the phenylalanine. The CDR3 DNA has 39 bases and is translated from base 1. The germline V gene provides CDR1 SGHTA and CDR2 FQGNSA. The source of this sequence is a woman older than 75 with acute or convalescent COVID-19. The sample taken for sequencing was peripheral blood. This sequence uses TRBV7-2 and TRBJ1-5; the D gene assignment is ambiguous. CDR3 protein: CASSLGENQPQHF. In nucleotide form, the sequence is TGTGCCAGCAGCTTAGGAGAGAATCAGCCCCAGCATTTT. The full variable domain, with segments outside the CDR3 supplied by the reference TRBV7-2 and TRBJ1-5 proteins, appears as GAGVSQSPSNKVTEKGKDVELRCDPISGHTALYWYRQSLGQGLEFLIYFQGNSAPDKSGLPSDRFSAERTGGSVSTLTIQRTQQEDSAVYLCASSLGENQPQHFGDGTRLSIL.